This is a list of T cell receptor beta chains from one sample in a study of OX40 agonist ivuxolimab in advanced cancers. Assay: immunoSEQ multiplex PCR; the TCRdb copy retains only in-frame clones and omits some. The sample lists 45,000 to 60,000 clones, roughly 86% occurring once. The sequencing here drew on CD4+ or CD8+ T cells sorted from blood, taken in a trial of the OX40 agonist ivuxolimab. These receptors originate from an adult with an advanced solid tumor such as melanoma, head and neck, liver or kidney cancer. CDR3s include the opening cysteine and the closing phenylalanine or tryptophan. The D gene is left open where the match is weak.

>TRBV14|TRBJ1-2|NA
CASSLSPYGYTF
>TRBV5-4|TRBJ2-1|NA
CASSLSQSSYNEQFF
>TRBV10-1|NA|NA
CASSESAALGAYEQYF
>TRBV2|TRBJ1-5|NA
CASKGDGNQPQHF
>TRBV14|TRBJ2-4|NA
CASSQGRGNLAKNIQYF
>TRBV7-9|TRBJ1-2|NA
CASSGTYGYTF
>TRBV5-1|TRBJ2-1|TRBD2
CASSLGAGGPNEQFF
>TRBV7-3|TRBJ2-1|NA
CASSPAEGGEQFF
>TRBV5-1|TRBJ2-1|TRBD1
CASSFRQGESEQFF
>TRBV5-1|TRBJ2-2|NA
CASSLVSGAPFANTGELFF
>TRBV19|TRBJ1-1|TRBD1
CASSEQGVTEAFF
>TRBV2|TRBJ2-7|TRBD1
CASSQDRVHEQYF
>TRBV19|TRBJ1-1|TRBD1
CASAVGQGFTSEAFF
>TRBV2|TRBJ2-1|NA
CASSGGRGNEQFF
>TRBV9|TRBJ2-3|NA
CASNKGTADTQYF
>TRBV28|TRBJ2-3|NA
CASSLPSAHTDTQYF
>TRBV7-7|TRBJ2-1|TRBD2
CASSSGLAGVGEQFF
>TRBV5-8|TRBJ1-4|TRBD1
CASSKYRGRGEKLFF
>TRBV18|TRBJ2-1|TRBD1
CASSHSVDRGAYNEQFF
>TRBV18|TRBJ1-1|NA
CASSPNRGPNTEAFF
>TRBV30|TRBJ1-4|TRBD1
CAWIDRGRTNEKLFF
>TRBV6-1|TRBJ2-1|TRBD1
CASAPVRGLMDEQFF
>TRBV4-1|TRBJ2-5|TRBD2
CASSRAGTSSSMRETQYF
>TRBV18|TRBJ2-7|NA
CASSPPGQYEQYF
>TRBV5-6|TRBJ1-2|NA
CASSLGRDGGYTF
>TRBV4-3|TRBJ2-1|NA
CASSQVGGNNEQFF
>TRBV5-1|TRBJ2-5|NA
CASSLYNQETQYF
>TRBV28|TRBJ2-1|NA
CASSLRSSYNEQFF
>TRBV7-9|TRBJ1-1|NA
CASSLARVNTEAFF
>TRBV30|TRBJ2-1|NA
CAWSSTGNEQFF
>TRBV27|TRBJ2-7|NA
CASSLGQQSYEQYF
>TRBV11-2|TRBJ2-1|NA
CASSPGVRSYNEQFF
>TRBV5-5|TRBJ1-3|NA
CASSLIRGTSGNTIYF
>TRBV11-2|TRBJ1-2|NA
CASSLSGALTYGYTF
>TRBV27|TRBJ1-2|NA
CASSLLGQAIPSVGGYTF
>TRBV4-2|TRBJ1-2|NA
CASSQEAGRGYTF
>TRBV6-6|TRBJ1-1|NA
CASRTRSGVDSEAFF
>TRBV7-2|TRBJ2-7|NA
CASSSTTRYGAPSYEQYF
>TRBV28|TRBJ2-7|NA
CASSLEGSYEQYF
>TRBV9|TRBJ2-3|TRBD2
CASSVGASGSTDTQYF
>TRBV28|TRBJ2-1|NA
CASSFQLTGEQFF
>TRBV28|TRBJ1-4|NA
CASRVNEKLFF
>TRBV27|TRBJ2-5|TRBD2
CASSTGLAGTLGVSQYF
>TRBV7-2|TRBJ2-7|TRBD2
CASSLGSGRAERYF
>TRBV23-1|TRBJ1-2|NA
CASSSVGRPLTNYGYTF
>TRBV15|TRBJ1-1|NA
CATSRDSRPTGAFF